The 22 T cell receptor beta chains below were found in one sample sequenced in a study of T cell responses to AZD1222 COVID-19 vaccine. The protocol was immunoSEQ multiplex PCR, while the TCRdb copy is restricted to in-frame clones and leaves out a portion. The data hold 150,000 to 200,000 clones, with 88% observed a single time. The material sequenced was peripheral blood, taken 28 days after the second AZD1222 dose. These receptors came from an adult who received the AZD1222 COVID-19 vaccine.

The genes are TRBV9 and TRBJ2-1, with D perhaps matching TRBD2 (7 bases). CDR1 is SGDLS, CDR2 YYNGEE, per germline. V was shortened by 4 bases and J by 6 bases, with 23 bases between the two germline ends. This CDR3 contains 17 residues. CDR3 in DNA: TGTGCCAGCAGCTCCCCCCTGGGGGGGCTGGGGGGCAATGAGCAGTTCTTC. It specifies CASSSPLGGLGGNEQFF.

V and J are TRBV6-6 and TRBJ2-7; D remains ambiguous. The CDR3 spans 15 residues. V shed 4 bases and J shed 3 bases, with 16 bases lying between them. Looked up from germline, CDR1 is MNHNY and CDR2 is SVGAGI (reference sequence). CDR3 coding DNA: TGTGCCAGCAGTTTAACCGACCCCTCCTTCTACGAGCAGTACTTC. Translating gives CASSLTDPSFYEQYF.

Here the CDR3 DNA reads TGTGCCAGCAGCGATCGCGGGGGGGCCCCTGAGACCCAGTACTTC. Its protein is CASSDRGGAPETQYF. The rearrangement links TRBV4-2 to TRBJ2-5, with TRBD2 matching 9 bases. This CDR3 has 15 amino acids. After removal of 5 bases from V and 5 bases from J, the junction contained 9 bases not matched to a gene. The germline gives CDR1 LGHNA, CDR2 YNFKEQ.

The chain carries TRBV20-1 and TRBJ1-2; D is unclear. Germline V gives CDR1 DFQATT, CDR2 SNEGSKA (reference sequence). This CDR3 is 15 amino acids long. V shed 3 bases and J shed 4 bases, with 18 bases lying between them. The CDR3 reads CSASSPGIGAYGYTF. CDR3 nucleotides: TGCAGTGCTAGTTCTCCTGGGATCGGAGCCTATGGCTACACCTTC.

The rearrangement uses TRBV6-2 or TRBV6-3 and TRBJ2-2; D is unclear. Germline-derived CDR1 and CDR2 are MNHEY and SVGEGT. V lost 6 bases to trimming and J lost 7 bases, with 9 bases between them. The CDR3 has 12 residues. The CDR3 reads CASSPAYGELFF. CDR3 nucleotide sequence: TGTGCCAGCAGCCCAGCGTACGGGGAGCTGTTTTTT.

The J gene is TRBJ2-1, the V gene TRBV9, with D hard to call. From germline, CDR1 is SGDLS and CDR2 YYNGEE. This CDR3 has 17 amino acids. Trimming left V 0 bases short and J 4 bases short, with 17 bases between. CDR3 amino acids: CASSVGPKTIIYNEQFF. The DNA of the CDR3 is TGTGCCAGCAGCGTAGGGCCCAAGACGATAATATACAATGAGCAGTTCTTC.

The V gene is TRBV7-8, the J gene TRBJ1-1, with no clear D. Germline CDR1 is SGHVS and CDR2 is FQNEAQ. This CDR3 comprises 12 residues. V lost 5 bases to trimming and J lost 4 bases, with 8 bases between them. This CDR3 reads CASSPIGTEAFF. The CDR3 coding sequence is TGTGCCAGCAGCCCCATCGGCACTGAAGCTTTCTTT. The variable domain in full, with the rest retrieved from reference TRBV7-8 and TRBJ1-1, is GAGVSQSPRYKVAKRGQDVALRCDPISGHVSLFWYQQALGQGPEFLTYFQNEAQLDKSGLPSDRFFAERPEGSVSTLKIQRTQQEDSAVYLCASSPIGTEAFFGQGTRLTVV.

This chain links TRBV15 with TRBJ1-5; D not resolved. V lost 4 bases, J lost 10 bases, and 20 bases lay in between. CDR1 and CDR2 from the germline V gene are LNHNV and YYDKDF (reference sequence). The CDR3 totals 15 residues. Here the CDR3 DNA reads TGTGCCACCAGCATGGTAGGGTCAGCCGGGATTCCCCAGCATTTT. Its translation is CATSMVGSAGIPQHF.

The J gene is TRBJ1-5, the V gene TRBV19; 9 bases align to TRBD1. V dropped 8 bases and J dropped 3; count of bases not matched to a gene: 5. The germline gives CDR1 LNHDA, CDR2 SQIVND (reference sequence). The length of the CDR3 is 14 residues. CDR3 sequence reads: CASGGQGSNQPQHF. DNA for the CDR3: TGTGCCAGTGGGGGACAGGGTTCCAATCAGCCCCAGCATTTT.

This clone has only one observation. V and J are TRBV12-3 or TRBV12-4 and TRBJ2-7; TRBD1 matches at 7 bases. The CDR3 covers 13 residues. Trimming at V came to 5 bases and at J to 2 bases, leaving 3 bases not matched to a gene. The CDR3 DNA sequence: TGTGCCAGCAGTCCGGGACAGCCCTACGAGCAGTACTTC. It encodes CASSPGQPYEQYF.

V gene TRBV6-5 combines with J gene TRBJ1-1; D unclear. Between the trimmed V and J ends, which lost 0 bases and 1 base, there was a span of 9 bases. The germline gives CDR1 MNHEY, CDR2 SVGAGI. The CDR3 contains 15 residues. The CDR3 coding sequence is TGTGCCAGCAGTTACTCGGTGGGGAGGAACACTGAAGCTTTCTTT. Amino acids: CASSYSVGRNTEAFF.

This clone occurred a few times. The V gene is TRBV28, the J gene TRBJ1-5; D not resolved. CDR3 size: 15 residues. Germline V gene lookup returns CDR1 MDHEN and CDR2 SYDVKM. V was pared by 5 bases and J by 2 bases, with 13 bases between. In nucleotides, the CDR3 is TGTGCCAGCAGTCTAACCGGACGTGGCAATCAGCCCCAGCATTTT. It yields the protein CASSLTGRGNQPQHF.

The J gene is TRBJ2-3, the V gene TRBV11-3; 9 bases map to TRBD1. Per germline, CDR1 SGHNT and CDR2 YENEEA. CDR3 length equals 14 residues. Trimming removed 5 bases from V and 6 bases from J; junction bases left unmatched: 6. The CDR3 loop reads CASSPRTGVDTQYF. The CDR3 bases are TGTGCCAGCAGCCCCCGGACAGGGGTGGATACGCAGTATTTT.

The CDR3 DNA reads TGTGCCAGTAGTATCCGGGACGTACGCAATCAGCCCCAGCATTTT. It is translated as CASSIRDVRNQPQHF. This rearrangement joins TRBV19 to TRBJ1-5; TRBD1 is a possible D gene (5 bases). Germline values: CDR1 LNHDA, CDR2 SQIVND (reference sequence). V lost 3 bases and J lost 2, with 11 bases in between. The CDR3 has 15 amino acids.

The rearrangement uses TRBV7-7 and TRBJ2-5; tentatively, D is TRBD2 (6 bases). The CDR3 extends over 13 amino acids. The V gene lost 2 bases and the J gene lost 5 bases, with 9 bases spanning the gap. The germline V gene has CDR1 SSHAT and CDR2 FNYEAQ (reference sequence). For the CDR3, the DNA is TGTGCCAGCAGCTTAACCAGCGGGGAGACCCAGTACTTC. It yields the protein CASSLTSGETQYF.

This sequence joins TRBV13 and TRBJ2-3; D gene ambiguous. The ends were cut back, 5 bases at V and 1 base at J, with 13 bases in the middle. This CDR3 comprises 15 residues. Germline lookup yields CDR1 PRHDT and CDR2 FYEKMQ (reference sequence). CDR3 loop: CASSPLAVRTDTQYF. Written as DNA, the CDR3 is TGTGCCAGCAGCCCCTTGGCGGTACGCACAGATACGCAGTATTTT.

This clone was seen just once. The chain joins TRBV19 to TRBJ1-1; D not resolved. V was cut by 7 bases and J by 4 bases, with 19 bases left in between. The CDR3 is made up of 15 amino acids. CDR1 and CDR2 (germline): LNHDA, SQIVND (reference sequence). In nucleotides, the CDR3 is TGTGCCAGTAAGAGCCAAGTCCCGGGTGGCACTGAAGCTTTCTTT. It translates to CASKSQVPGGTEAFF.

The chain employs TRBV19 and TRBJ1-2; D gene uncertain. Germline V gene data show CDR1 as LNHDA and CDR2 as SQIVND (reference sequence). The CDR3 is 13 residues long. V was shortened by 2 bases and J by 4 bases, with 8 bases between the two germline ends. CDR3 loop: CASSIPGVYGYTF. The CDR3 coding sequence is TGTGCCAGTAGTATACCCGGGGTCTATGGCTACACCTTC.

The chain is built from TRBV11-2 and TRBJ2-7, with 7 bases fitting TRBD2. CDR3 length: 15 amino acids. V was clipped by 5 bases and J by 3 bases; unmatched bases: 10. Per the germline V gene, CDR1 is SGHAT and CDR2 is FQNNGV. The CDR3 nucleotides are TGTGCCAGCAGCCAACGGCGGGGGTGGGGCTACGAGCAGTACTTC. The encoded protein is CASSQRRGWGYEQYF.

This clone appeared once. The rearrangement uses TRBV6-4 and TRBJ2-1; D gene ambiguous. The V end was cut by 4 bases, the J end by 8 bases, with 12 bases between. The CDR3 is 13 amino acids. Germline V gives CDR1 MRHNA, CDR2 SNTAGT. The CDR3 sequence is CASSASLTHEQFF. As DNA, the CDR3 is TGTGCCAGCAGTGCTTCTCTCACCCATGAGCAGTTCTTC.

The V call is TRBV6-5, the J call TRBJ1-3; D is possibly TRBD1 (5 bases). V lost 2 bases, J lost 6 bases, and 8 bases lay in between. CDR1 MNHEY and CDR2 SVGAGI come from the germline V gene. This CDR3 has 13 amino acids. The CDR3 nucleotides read TGTGCCAGCAGTTACAGGGGTGAAAACACCATATATTTT. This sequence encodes CASSYRGENTIYF.

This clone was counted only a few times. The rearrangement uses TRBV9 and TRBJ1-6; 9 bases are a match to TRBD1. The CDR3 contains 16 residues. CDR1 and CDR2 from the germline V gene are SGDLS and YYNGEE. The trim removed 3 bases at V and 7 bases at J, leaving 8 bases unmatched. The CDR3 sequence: CASSGSTGGSNSPLHF. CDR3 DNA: TGTGCCAGCAGCGGCTCGACAGGGGGTTCCAATTCACCCCTCCACTTT.